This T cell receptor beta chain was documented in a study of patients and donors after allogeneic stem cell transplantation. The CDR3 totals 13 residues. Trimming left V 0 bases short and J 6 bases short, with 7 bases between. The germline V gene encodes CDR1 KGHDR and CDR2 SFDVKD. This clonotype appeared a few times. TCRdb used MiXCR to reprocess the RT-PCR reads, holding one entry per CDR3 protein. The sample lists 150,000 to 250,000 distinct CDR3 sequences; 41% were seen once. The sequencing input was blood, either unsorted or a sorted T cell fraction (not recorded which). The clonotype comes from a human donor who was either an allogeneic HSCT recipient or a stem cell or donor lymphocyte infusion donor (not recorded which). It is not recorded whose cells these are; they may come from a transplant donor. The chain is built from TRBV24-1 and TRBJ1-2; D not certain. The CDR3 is CATSDLDGDGYTF. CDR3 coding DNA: TGTGCCACCAGTGATTTGGACGGGGATGGCTACACCTTC.